These T cell receptor beta chains were read from a single sample in a study of Ad26.COV2.S vaccination and SARS-CoV-2 variants. Profiling relied on immunoSEQ multiplex PCR, and the TCRdb table lists in-frame clones only, not all of them. The table has hundreds of thousands of clones, 89% seen once. Sample: peripheral blood, taken in a trial of Ad26.COV2.S vaccine versus placebo. The receptor set was obtained from a person aged 18-65 years who received the Ad26.COV2.S COVID-19 vaccine or a placebo. The CDR3 runs from the conserved cysteine through the conserved F or W. The order of the fields is D gene, clone size, J gene, V gene, CDR3 DNA, CDR3 protein. The D gene is left open where the match is weak. Size values are once, few and many counts, or a class for expanded clones, and some rows have none.

NA | NA | TRBJ2-5 | TRBV28 | TGTGCCAGCAGTCAGGGGAGGGAGACCCAGTACTTC | CASSQGRETQYF
TRBD2 | NA | TRBJ2-7 | TRBV9 | TGTGCCAGCAGCGTAGCTATGACTAGCCTCCCCTACGAGCAGTACTTC | CASSVAMTSLPYEQYF
TRBD2 | few | TRBJ2-7 | TRBV7-2 | TGTGCCAGCAGCTACATCCCCGGGACTAGCGGGTTCTACGAGCAGTACTTC | CASSYIPGTSGFYEQYF
NA | NA | TRBJ2-1 | TRBV2 | TGTGCCAGCAGAACTCGCGCCCGGGGGACCTTTGCGGGTGAGCAGTTCTTC | CASRTRARGTFAGEQFF
NA | NA | TRBJ1-4 | TRBV5-4 | TGTGCCAGCAGCTTGGACCGGTCTTTGCGTGGTGCAACTAATGAAAAACTGTTTTTT | CASSLDRSLRGATNEKLFF
NA | NA | TRBJ2-6 | TRBV7-2 | TGTGCCAGCAGTTACGACGCGGTCTCTGGGGCCAACGTCCTGACTTTC | CASSYDAVSGANVLTF
NA | NA | TRBJ1-4 | TRBV5-1 | TGCGCCAGCAGCTTCATGGGGCGTAGTGAAAAACTGTTTTTT | CASSFMGRSEKLFF
TRBD1 | NA | TRBJ1-1 | TRBV5-1 | TGCGCCAGCAGCACCACCGGGACAGAGAACACTGAAGCTTTCTTT | CASSTTGTENTEAFF
NA | NA | TRBJ2-3 | TRBV11-1 | TGTGCCAGCAGCTCTCGTGAAGCGTACACAGATACGCAGTATTTT | CASSSREAYTDTQYF
NA | NA | TRBJ1-2 | TRBV7-2 | TGTGCCAGCAGCTTATACGGAGATGGCTACACCTTC | CASSLYGDGYTF
NA | NA | TRBJ2-3 | TRBV20-1 | TGCAGTGCTAGTAGGAGGGGGGGAGGGAGCACAGATACGCAGTATTTT | CSASRRGGGSTDTQYF
NA | NA | TRBJ1-4 | TRBV7-9 | TGTGCCAGCAGCTTAGGGGCGGGACAACAGGAAAAACTGTTTTTT | CASSLGAGQQEKLFF
NA | NA | TRBJ1-1 | TRBV6-2/TRBV6-3 | TGTGCCAGCAGTTACTTACAGGGTACTGAAGCTTTCTTT | CASSYLQGTEAFF
NA | NA | TRBJ2-1 | TRBV25-1 | TGTGCCAGCATTGACGACAGGAACAATGAGCAGTTCTTC | CASIDDRNNEQFF
NA | NA | TRBJ1-2 | TRBV6-5 | TGTGCCAGCAGGGACCTCCGGAGGGACCAGGTTGGCTACACCTTC | CASRDLRRDQVGYTF
NA | once | TRBJ1-4 | TRBV28 | TGTGCCAGCAGGTCTAGGCAGGACGAAAAACTGTTTTTT | CASRSRQDEKLFF
TRBD1 | NA | TRBJ2-2 | TRBV5-4 | TGTGCCAGCAGCTTGGGACAGGGGACTTGGGACGGGGAGCTGTTTTTT | CASSLGQGTWDGELFF
NA | once | TRBJ2-2 | TRBV5-1 | TGCGCCAGCAGCTTGTGGGGGCTACACACCGGGGAGCTGTTTTTT | CASSLWGLHTGELFF
TRBD1 | NA | TRBJ2-1 | TRBV15 | TGTGCCACCAGCAGGGGGGGGACAGGGCACAATGAGCAGTTCTTC | CATSRGGTGHNEQFF
NA | NA | TRBJ2-5 | TRBV5-1 | TGCGCCAGCAGCTTGGGTAGCGGTGACTCCGAGACCCAGTACTTC | CASSLGSGDSETQYF
NA | NA | TRBJ2-2 | TRBV11-3 | TGTGCCAGCAGCTTAGAGTTGTCGTCCGGGGAGCTGTTTTTT | CASSLELSSGELFF
NA | NA | TRBJ1-2 | TRBV19 | TGTGCCAGTAGTTCACCGGACCGGTATGGCTACACCTTC | CASSSPDRYGYTF
NA | NA | TRBJ2-1 | TRBV11-2 | TGTGCCAGCAGCCTAACCGAGTTCCATGAGCAGTTCTTC | CASSLTEFHEQFF
TRBD1 | NA | TRBJ2-5 | TRBV9 | TGTGCCAGCAGCGAAAGGGACAGGGGGTGGGGAAAAGAGACCCAGTACTTC | CASSERDRGWGKETQYF
NA | NA | TRBJ2-3 | TRBV4-1 | TGCGCCAGCAGCCAAGTCCGACTGCTAGCGTCGCGTTATGATACGCAGTATTTT | CASSQVRLLASRYDTQYF
NA | NA | TRBJ2-1 | TRBV18 | TGTGCCAGCTCACCACCGTGTGTTGGGAATGAGCAGTTCTTC | CASSPPCVGNEQFF
NA | NA | TRBJ1-1 | TRBV4-2 | TGTGCCAGCAGCCAATCGGGGACCGCTTTGAACACTGAAGCTTTCTTT | CASSQSGTALNTEAFF
NA | NA | TRBJ2-1 | TRBV2 | TGTGCCAGCAGTGTTGCTCAGGGGAGTGAGCAGTTCTTC | CASSVAQGSEQFF
NA | NA | TRBJ2-5 | TRBV13 | TGTGCCAGCAGCTTAGACGGAGAGACCCAGTACTTC | CASSLDGETQYF
NA | NA | TRBJ2-4 | TRBV11-2 | TGTGCCAGCACCACGGGAGCGGGCAAAAACATTCAGTACTTC | CASTTGAGKNIQYF
TRBD2 | NA | TRBJ2-1 | TRBV11-2 | TGTGCCAGCAGCCGCGGGAGAGGGTTTCGGAACAATGAGCAGTTCTTC | CASSRGRGFRNNEQFF
NA | NA | TRBJ2-1 | TRBV11-3 | TGTGCCAGCAGCCATTCCCTGCTCAATGAGCAGTTCTTC | CASSHSLLNEQFF
NA | NA | TRBJ1-4 | TRBV27 | TGTGCCAGCAGTTTATTTAGCTTGGGAGGGGATGCAACTAATGAAAAACTGTTTTTT | CASSLFSLGGDATNEKLFF